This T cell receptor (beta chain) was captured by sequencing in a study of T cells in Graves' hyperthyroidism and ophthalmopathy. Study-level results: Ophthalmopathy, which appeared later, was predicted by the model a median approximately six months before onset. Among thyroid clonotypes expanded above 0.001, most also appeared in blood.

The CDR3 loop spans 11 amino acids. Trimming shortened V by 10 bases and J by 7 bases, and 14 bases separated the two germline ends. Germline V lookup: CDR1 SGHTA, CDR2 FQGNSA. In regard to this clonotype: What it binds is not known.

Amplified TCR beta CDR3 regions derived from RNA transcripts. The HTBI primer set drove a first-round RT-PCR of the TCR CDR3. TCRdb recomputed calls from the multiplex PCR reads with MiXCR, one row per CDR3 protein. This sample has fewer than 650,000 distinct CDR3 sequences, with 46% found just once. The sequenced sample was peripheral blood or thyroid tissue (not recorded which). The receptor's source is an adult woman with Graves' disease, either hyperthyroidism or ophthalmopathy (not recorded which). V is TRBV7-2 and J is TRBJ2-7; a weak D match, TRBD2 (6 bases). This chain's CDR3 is CATSSGVEQYF. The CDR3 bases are TGTGCCACCTCCTCGGGGGTTGAGCAGTACTTC.